This entry lists 3 T cell receptor beta chains sequenced from one sample in a study of human T cells and chemical hapten exposure. As for time point: patch test 1, 2 weeks after DPC sensitization. Treatment specified: therapeutic diphenylcyclopropenone sensitization with weekly scalp DPC. MiXCR, run by TCRdb on the RACE reads, gives a single entry per CDR3 protein. This repertoire shows around 100,000 distinct CDR3 sequences, 11% found once; its top ten account for roughly 3.3%. Sequenced here: whole blood, sampled in connection with sensitization to the hapten diphenylcyclopropenone (DPC). All receptors come from a woman between 35 and 50 years old with alopecia areata. Some clones in this sample may be carry-over from other donors' samples.

This clonotype was detected a few times. This chain connects TRBV5-5 to TRBJ2-5, with D maybe TRBD1 (6 bases). Deletions cut 4 bases from V and 4 bases from J, with 14 bases between. The germline V gene has CDR1 SGHKS and CDR2 YYEKEE (reference sequence). The CDR3 sequence is 14 residues long. The CDR3 protein is CASSTPGAGETQYF. Here the CDR3 DNA reads TGTGCCAGCAGCACCCCAGGGGCCGGAGAGACCCAGTACTTC. Complete variable domain (other parts from reference TRBV5-5 and TRBJ2-5): DAGVTQSPTHLIKTRGQQVTLRCSPISGHKSVSWYQQVLGQGPQFIFQYYEKEERGRGNFPDRFSARQFPNYSSELNVNALLLGDSALYLCASSTPGAGETQYFGPGTRLLVL.

This clonotype was seen at least ten times. J is TRBJ2-5 and V is TRBV29-1; the D is unclear. The germline gives CDR1 SQVTM, CDR2 ANQGSEA. The V end was cut by 2 bases, the J end by 5 bases, with 15 bases between. The CDR3 has 14 amino acids. As DNA, the CDR3 is TGCAGCGTTGAACCCGCAACGGCCGGGGAGACCCAGTACTTC. This encodes CSVEPATAGETQYF.

This clonotype was found many times. The V gene is TRBV11-2, the J gene TRBJ2-7; D might be TRBD1 (6 bases). Germline CDR1 is SGHAT and CDR2 is FQNNGV. Trimming stripped 0 bases from V and 1 base from J, with 10 bases between. This CDR3 is built from 15 residues. This CDR3 is CASSLEGALSYEQYF. The CDR3 bases are TGTGCCAGCAGCTTAGAGGGGGCCCTTTCCTACGAGCAGTACTTC. Full variable domain (missing parts from reference TRBV11-2 and TRBJ2-7): EAGVAQSPRYKIIEKRQSVAFWCNPISGHATLYWYQQILGQGPKLLIQFQNNGVVDDSQLPKDRFSAERLKGVDSTLKIQPAKLEDSAVYLCASSLEGALSYEQYFGPGTRLTVT.